This paragraph covers one T cell receptor (beta chain) sequence. Its antigen is unknown. This CDR3 has 17 amino acids. Trimming removed 0 bases from V and 3 bases from J, with 18 bases in between. Germline V lookup: CDR1 ENHRY, CDR2 SYGVKD. TCRdb keeps only in-frame clones here, not all; method: immunoSEQ multiplex PCR. The data hold approximately 90,000 clones, with approximately 91% observed a single time. This entry is derived from a study of T cell responses to AZD1222 COVID-19 vaccine. General study points: Repertoire sampling was restricted to post-peak T cell response timepoints. Vaccine-related CD4 TCRs covered spike, predominating at 160-218 and 743-854. Following two doses of AZD1222, Spike-specific TCR breadth and depth rose. Females made up more of the donors, who were largely white British, and clonal diversity may have come out too low.

The clonotype originates from an adult in good health. The chain uses TRBV10-3 and TRBJ2-7, with D possibly TRBD2 on 6 matching bases. The sequences come from peripheral blood, collected on day 0 of AZD1222 vaccination. CDR3 DNA sequence: TGTGCCATCAGTGAGTCCGGAGGGGCAGGACGTATCTACGAGCAGTACTTC. It is translated as CAISESGGAGRIYEQYF.